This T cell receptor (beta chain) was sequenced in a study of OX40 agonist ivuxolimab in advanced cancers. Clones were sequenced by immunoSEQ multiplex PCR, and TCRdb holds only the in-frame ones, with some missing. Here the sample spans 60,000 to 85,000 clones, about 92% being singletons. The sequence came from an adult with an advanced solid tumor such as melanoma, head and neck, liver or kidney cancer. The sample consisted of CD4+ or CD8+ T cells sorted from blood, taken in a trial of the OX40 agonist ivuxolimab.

CDR3 DNA sequence: TGTGCCAGCAGTAGCGGGGTCGTCGACTATGGCTACACCTTC. Its translation: CASSSGVVDYGYTF. The genes are TRBV6-5 and TRBJ1-2; D is uncertain. Trimming cost V 5 bases and J 3 bases, with 13 bases left between them. CDR1 and CDR2 (germline): MNHEY, SVGAGI. CDR3 length: 14 residues.